The T cell receptor beta chain under discussion was sequenced for a study of blood T cell repertoires in COVID-19. Study-level background: COVID-19 samples collected from the United States, Italy and Spain covered acute and convalescent phases. PBMCs, B-cell-depleted T cells, or T cells were the source of the cDNA or gDNA that made up the material.

Original methodology: Quantification of nucleated cells was approximated via reference gene primer amplification. Clones were read by immunoSEQ multiplex PCR, and TCRdb kept only the in-frame ones, dropping some. D and trimming come from the DNA, and the V and J calls and clone size come from that table. The sample contains 100,000 to 110,000 clones, more than 75% of which appear only once. The CDR3 is made up of 16 amino acids. The germline CDR1 and CDR2 sequences are SEHNR and FQNEAQ (reference sequence). The V end was cut by 3 bases, the J end by 2 bases, with 16 bases between. This sequence joins TRBV7-9 and TRBJ1-1; no firm D call. The clonotype comes from a human donor in a cohort sampled during active COVID-19. The sequenced material came from peripheral blood. CDR3 amino acids: CASSFPPGGENTEAFF. The DNA of the CDR3 is TGTGCCAGCAGCTTCCCGCCCGGAGGAGAAAACACTGAAGCTTTCTTT. The complete variable domain, with remaining parts taken from reference TRBV7-9 and TRBJ1-1, reads DTGVSQNPRHKITKRGQNVTFRCDPISEHNRLYWYRQTLGQGPEFLTYFQNEAQLEKSRLLSDRFSAERPKGSFSTLEIQRTEQGDSAMYLCASSFPPGGENTEAFFGQGTRLTVV.